The present T cell receptor (beta chain) was sequenced within a study of cytomegalovirus exposure and HLA in healthy donors. Germline V gene sequence: CDR1 MNHNS, CDR2 SASEGT. The junction had 7 bases not matched to a gene; V was cut back by 5 bases and J by 3 bases. The CDR3 runs 14 residues. Sampled while nominally healthy, donors likely had unrecorded immune exposures. In the PCR, 60 Vbeta and 13 Jbeta primers were used. The protocol was immunoSEQ multiplex PCR, while the TCRdb copy is restricted to in-frame clones and leaves out a portion. The sample yields around 76,000 clones, more than 60% seen once. Study conclusions and caveats: CMV serostatus alone was available as immune exposure information. Relative to the approximately 680-donor mean, N-insertions were reportedly fewer in an Asian-associated ancestry cluster in a later analysis. Later analysis found that TCR beta chains associated with HLA were more clonally expanded than other, equally common chains.

Regarding this clone: Its target is not known.

The TCR sequence derives from a man aged 35-49 years in good health and CMV-seronegative. Sample: PBMCs. V is TRBV6-1 and J is TRBJ2-7, with 7 bases identical to TRBD1. The CDR3 region has the DNA TGTGCCAGCAGTCCACGGGACAGCGTCTACGAGCAGTACTTC. It translates to CASSPRDSVYEQYF.